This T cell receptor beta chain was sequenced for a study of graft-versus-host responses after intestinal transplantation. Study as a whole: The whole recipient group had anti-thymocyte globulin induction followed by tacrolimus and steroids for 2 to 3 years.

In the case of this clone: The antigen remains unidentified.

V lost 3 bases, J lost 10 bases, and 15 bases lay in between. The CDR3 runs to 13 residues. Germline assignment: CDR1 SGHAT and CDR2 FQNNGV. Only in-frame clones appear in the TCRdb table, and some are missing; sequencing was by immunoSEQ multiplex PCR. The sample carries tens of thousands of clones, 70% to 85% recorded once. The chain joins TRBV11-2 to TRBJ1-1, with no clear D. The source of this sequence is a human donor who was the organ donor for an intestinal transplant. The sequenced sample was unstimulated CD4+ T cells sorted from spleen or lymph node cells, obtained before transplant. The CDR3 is CASSFKFGLGAFF. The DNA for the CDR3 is TGTGCCAGCAGCTTCAAATTCGGGCTGGGAGCTTTCTTT.